These 2 T cell receptor beta chains were sequenced from one sample in a study of CD8+CD57+ T cells in acquired aplastic anemia. The patients chosen for sequencing had shown expansion of CD8+CD57+ cells (detected by flow cytometry). CDR3 and TCR beta VDJ profiling relied on genomic DNA as the template. TCRdb called the reads again in MiXCR, with one record for every CDR3 protein. Among 160,000 or so distinct CDR3 sequences listed, approximately 51% were seen once. The material sequenced was sorted CD4+, CD8+, or CD8+CD57+ T cells (not recorded which) from PBMCs. These receptors all come from a human donor with aplastic anemia.

This clonotype was detected ten times or more. V is TRBV6-1 and J is TRBJ2-7; TRBD2 aligns across 13 bases. Germline CDR1 reads MNHNS; CDR2 reads SASEGT. With V trimmed by 6 bases and J by 0 bases, 8 bases remained unmatched. The CDR3 runs 17 residues. In nucleotides, the CDR3 is TGTGCCAGCAGCCCCGGGACTAGCGGGATTAGCTCCTACGAGCAGTACGTC. It yields the protein CASSPGTSGISSYEQYV.

This clonotype came up many times. The chain has TRBV11-2 and TRBJ2-1, with TRBD2 as a possible D gene (6 bases). This CDR3 region has 15 residues. V was pared by 0 bases and J by 3 bases, with 9 bases between. Germline V gene lookup returns CDR1 SGHAT and CDR2 FQNNGV. Written as DNA, the CDR3 is TGTGCCAGCAGCTTAGATCTGGGAGGCTACAATGAGCAGTTCTTC. It translates to CASSLDLGGYNEQFF.